This T cell receptor beta chain is from a study of blood T cell repertoires in COVID-19. A single count supports this clone. Per the study methods: Estimation of nucleated cell counts was performed using reference gene primer amplification. TCRdb keeps only in-frame clones here, not all; method: immunoSEQ multiplex PCR. V and J calls and clone size follow that table, whereas D and trimming were derived from the DNA. This table has 150,000 to 200,000 clones, 85% appearing once. The CDR3 length is 15 residues. V shed 6 bases and J 1 base; nucleotides not matched to a gene: 2. The V gene's germline CDR1 is LGHNA and CDR2 YNFKEQ.

The specimen sequenced was peripheral blood. The chain has TRBV4-2 and TRBJ2-5, with TRBD2 matching 13 bases. This TCR was sampled from a human donor with acute or convalescent COVID-19. The donor label of this sample is uncertain. CDR3 sequence: CASSRTSGGQETQYF. CDR3 nucleotides: TGTGCCAGCAGTCGGACTAGCGGGGGCCAAGAGACCCAGTACTTC.